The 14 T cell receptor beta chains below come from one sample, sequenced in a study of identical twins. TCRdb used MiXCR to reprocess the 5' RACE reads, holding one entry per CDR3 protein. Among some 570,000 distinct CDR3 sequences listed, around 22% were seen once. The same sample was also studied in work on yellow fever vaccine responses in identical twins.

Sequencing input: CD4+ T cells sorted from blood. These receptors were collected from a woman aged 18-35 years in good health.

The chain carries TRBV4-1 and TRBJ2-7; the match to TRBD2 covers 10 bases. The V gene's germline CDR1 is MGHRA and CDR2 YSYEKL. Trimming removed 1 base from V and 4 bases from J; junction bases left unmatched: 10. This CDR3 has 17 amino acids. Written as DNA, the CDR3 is TGCGCCAGCAGCCAAGGTGAAGGAACTAGCGGGATTTACGAGCAGTACTTC. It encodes CASSQGEGTSGIYEQYF.

CDR3 loop: CASSPRQTSTDTQYF. DNA for the CDR3: TGTGCCAGCTCACCCCGACAGACTAGCACAGATACGCAGTATTTT. The V gene is TRBV18, the J gene TRBJ2-3; tentative D call: TRBD1 (5 bases). The germline V gene encodes CDR1 KGHSH and CDR2 LQKENI. Trimming took 3 bases from V and 0 from J, leaving 10 bases between them. The CDR3 length is 15 residues. Variable domain in full (rest from reference TRBV18 and TRBJ2-3): NAGVMQNPRHLVRRRGQEARLRCSPMKGHSHVYWYRQLPEEGLKFMVYLQKENIIDESGMPKERFSAEFPKEGPSILRIQQVVRGDSAAYFCASSPRQTSTDTQYFGPGTRLTVL.

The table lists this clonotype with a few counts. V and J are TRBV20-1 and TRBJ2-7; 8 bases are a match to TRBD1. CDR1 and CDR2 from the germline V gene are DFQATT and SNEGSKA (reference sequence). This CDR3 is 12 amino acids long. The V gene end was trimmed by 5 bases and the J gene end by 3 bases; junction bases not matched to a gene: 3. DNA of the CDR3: TGCAGTGCTGGAGGACAGGGCTACGAGCAGTACGTC. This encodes CSAGGQGYEQYV.

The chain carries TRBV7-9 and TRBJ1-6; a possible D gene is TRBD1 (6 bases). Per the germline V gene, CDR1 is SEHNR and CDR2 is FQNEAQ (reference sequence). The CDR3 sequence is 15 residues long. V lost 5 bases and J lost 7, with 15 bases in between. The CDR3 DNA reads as TGTGCCAGCAGCACAGACCGGACAGCCAATTCACCCCTCCACTTT. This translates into CASSTDRTANSPLHF.

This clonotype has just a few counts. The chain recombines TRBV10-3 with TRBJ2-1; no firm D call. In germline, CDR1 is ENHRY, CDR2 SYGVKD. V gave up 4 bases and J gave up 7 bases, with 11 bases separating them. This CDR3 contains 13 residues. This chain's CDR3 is CAISGPGPNEQFF. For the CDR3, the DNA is TGTGCCATCAGTGGCCCCGGGCCTAATGAGCAGTTCTTC.

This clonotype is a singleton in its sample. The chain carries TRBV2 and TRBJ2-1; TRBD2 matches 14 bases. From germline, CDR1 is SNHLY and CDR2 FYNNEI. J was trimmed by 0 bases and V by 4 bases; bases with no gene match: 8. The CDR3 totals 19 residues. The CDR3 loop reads CASSGLAGGPRSSYNEQFF. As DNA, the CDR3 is TGTGCCAGCAGTGGACTAGCGGGAGGGCCAAGGAGCTCCTACAATGAGCAGTTCTTC.

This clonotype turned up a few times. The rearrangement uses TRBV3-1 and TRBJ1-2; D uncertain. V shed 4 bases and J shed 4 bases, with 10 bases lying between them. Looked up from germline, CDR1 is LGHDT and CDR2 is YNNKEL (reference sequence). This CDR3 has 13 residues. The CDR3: CASSPEGSYGYTF. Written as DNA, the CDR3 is TGTGCCAGCAGCCCCGAAGGCAGCTATGGCTACACCTTC. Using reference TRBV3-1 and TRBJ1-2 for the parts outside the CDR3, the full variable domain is DTAVSQTPKYLVTQMGNDKSIKCEQNLGHDTMYWYKQDSKKFLKIMFSYNNKELIINETVPNRFSPKSPDKAHLNLHINSLELGDSAVYFCASSPEGSYGYTFGSGTRLTVV.

The CDR3 here is CSAREGDMGQPQHF. CDR3 bases: TGCAGTGCTAGAGAGGGTGACATGGGGCAGCCCCAGCATTTT. This sequence joins TRBV20-1 and TRBJ1-5; D not certain. The V and J ends lost 0 bases and 7 bases respectively, with 13 bases between them. Germline CDR1 DFQATT, CDR2 SNEGSKA (reference sequence). The CDR3 contains 14 residues.

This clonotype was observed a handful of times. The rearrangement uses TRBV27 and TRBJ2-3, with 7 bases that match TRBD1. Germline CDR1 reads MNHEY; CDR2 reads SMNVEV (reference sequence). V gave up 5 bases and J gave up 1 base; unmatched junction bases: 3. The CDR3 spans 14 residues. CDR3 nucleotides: TGTGCCAGCAGTCCGGACAGGCGCACAGATACGCAGTATTTT. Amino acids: CASSPDRRTDTQYF.

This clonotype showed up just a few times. CDR3 region: CASSQWGGTMYQETQYF. The CDR3 region has the DNA TGTGCCAGCAGTCAATGGGGGGGGACGATGTACCAAGAGACCCAGTACTTC. This sequence joins TRBV12-3 or TRBV12-4 and TRBJ2-5; 7 bases line up with TRBD2. The CDR3 has 17 residues. The J segment lost 0 bases and the V segment lost 5 bases, leaving 12 bases of the junction unmatched.

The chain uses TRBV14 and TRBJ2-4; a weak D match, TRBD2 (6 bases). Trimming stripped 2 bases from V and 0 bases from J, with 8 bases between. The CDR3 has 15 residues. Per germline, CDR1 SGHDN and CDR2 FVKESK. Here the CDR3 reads CASSQTGLAKNIQYF. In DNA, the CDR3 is TGTGCCAGCAGCCAAACGGGACTAGCCAAAAACATTCAGTACTTC.

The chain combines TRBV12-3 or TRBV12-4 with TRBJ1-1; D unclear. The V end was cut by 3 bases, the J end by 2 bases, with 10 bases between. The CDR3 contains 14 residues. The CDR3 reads CASSFSPANTEAFF. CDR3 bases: TGTGCCAGCAGTTTCTCCCCGGCCAACACTGAAGCTTTCTTT.

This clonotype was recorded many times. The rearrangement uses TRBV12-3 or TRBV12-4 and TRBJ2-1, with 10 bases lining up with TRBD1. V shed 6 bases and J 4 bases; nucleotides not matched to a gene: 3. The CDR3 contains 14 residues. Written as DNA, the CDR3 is TGTGCCAGCAGCCCGGGACAGGGGTACAATGAGCAGTTCTTC. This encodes CASSPGQGYNEQFF.

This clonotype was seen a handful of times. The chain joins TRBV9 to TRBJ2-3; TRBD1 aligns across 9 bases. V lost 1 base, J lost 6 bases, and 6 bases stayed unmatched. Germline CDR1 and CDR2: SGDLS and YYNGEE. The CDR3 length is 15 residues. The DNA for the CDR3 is TGTGCCAGCAGCGTAAAACAGGGGGCGCGGGATACGCAGTATTTT. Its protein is CASSVKQGARDTQYF.